One T cell receptor beta chain is described in this entry. Its antigen is unknown. This specimen comes from a study of cytomegalovirus exposure and HLA in healthy donors. Study-level results: Later, an analysis found that common viral pathogens appeared to be linked with several of the most significant clusters.

The PCR ran on 60 Vbeta and 13 Jbeta primers. Measured with immunoSEQ multiplex PCR; TCRdb has only the in-frame clones, and not every one. The sample yields approximately 140,000 clones, 78% seen once. Per germline, CDR1 LNHDA and CDR2 SQIVND (reference sequence). The CDR3 totals 14 residues. Trimming cost V 4 bases and J 0 bases, with 9 bases left between them. This TCR derives from a man aged 40-50 years in good health and CMV-seropositive. The sequencing sample was made of PBMCs. The chain uses TRBV19 and TRBJ1-2, with a possible D match to TRBD1 (5 bases). The CDR3 loop is CASSNGGANYGYTF. CDR3 in DNA: TGTGCCAGTAGTAACGGGGGAGCTAACTATGGCTACACCTTC.